The source of this T cell receptor (beta chain) is a study of cytomegalovirus exposure and HLA in healthy donors. Overall study context: In a previous analysis, approximately 110 million unique TCR beta sequences were found from about 190 million T cells. General study points: The likely explanation for a cluster of highly shared sequence variants was sequencing artifact.

PCR used 60 Vbeta primers and 13 Jbeta primers. Assay used: immunoSEQ multiplex PCR; TCRdb lists only in-frame clones, some missing. The sample consists of 100,000 or so clones, roughly an eighth of them appearing once. The CDR3 is made up of 15 amino acids. J gave up 5 bases and V 4 bases, and 10 bases lay outside the gene matches. Germline V lookup: CDR1 SGHNT, CDR2 YYREEE (reference sequence). This clone occurred a few times. Its antigen is currently unknown. Other nucleotide sequences from this sample produce the same CDR3. The source of this sequence is a man aged 40-49 years in good health and CMV-seropositive. Sequenced sample: PBMCs. This chain uses TRBV5-4 with TRBJ2-7; 9 nucleotides agree with TRBD2. The CDR3 loop is CASSLAAGGLDEQYF. The CDR3 nucleotides read TGTGCCAGCAGCCTGGCGGCGGGAGGGCTGGACGAGCAGTACTTC.